This TCR beta chain was recovered during a study of shared clonotypes between healthy human individuals. The overall study: Researchers assigned three CD4 naive, three CD4 memory, two CD8 naive and one CD8 memory plate to each donor. Study conclusions and caveats: Naive CD4 clonotypes were shared across several donors at around 5.4%.

This clone came up many times. Its antigen is still unknown. Measured with immunoSEQ multiplex PCR; TCRdb has only the in-frame clones, and not every one. The sample carries around 100,000 clones, around 71% recorded once. Combination of CD45RO+ cells with CCR7-negative CD45RA+ TemRA cells was used for CD8 memory. The CDR3 is 16 residues long. Trimming pared 0 bases from V and 1 base from J, leaving 13 bases between. From germline, CDR1 is LGHNA and CDR2 YNFKEQ. This sequence was found in a woman in her twenties or thirties in good health. The chain joins TRBV4-2 to TRBJ2-7; D is possibly TRBD1 or TRBD2 (6 bases each). Material for sequencing was memory CD8+ T cells sorted from blood. Subset defined: CD45RO+ cells pooled with CCR7-negative TemRA cells. This CDR3 reads CASSQDSGGGSYEQYF. CDR3 DNA sequence: TGTGCCAGCAGCCAAGATAGCGGAGGGGGATCCTACGAGCAGTACTTC.